This T cell receptor (beta chain) appears in the sequencing data of a study of shared clonotypes between healthy human individuals. The V end was cut by 2 bases, the J end by 4 bases, with 9 bases between. The CDR3 covers 13 residues. Germline CDR1 and CDR2: SGHTA and FQGNSA. Replicate PCRs run on sorted subsets employed approximately 0.2 ug DNA, tens of thousands of T cell genomes. TCRdb's table, derived via immunoSEQ multiplex PCR, lists solely in-frame clones and lacks some. The sample holds approximately 2.1 million clones; approximately 93% are singletons and the top ten take under 0.45%. The V gene is TRBV7-2, the J gene TRBJ2-7, with D uncertain. The receptor's source is a man aged 18 to 35 in good health. Some clones in this sample may be carry-over from other donors' samples. The material sequenced was naive CD4+ T cells from PBMCs. The subset denotes: CD45RA+ positively selected. In nucleotides, the CDR3 is TGTGCCAGCAGCTTACAAGAACTTTACGAGCAGTACTTC. Amino acid sequence: CASSLQELYEQYF.